The 9 T cell receptor beta chains below come from one sample, sequenced in a study of blood T cell repertoires in COVID-19. The repertoire was sequenced with immunoSEQ multiplex PCR; TCRdb's copy has only in-frame clones and lacks some. This sample carries about 270,000 clones, 80% to 85% of them seen once, and the ten largest clones take roughly 2.9%. The source material was peripheral blood. These receptors all stem from a woman in her fifties or sixties with active or convalescent COVID-19.

The chain uses TRBV2 and TRBJ1-2; D perhaps matches TRBD1 (6 bases). Trimming took 1 base from V and 2 from J, leaving 14 bases between them. This CDR3 spans 16 amino acids. Per germline, CDR1 SNHLY and CDR2 FYNNEI. CDR3 coding DNA: TGTGCCAGCAGTGAAGGGCAAATTAGGGGGAACTATGGCTACACCTTC. Translated: CASSEGQIRGNYGYTF.

The chain employs TRBV19 and TRBJ2-3; possibly TRBD2 for D (6 bases). The CDR3 contains 13 residues. Trimming took off 8 bases at V and 1 base at J, with 10 bases between the two ends. CDR1 is LNHDA, CDR2 SQIVND, per germline (reference sequence). The CDR3 loop is CASGWGGTDTQYF. CDR3 DNA sequence: TGTGCCAGTGGGTGGGGGGGCACAGATACGCAGTATTTT. Using reference TRBV19 and TRBJ2-3 for the parts outside the CDR3, the full variable domain is DGGITQSPKYLFRKEGQNVTLSCEQNLNHDAMYWYRQDPGQGLRLIYYSQIVNDFQKGDIAEGYSVSREKKESFPLTVTSAQKNPTAFYLCASGWGGTDTQYFGPGTRLTVL.

The rearrangement uses TRBV4-3 and TRBJ2-3; 12 positions agree with TRBD2. V was pared by 1 base and J by 12 bases, with 5 bases of the junction left unmatched. The CDR3 is 14 amino acids. CDR1 and CDR2 from the germline V gene are LGHNA and YSLEER. The CDR3 here is CASSQVLAGGLQYF. The CDR3, as DNA: TGCGCCAGCAGCCAAGTCCTAGCGGGGGGGCTTCAGTATTTT.

The chain recombines TRBV11-3 with TRBJ2-7, with D perhaps matching TRBD1 (6 bases). V was cut by 5 bases and J by 0 bases, with 14 bases left in between. Germline CDR1 and CDR2: SGHNT and YENEEA. This CDR3 spans 15 amino acids. Here the CDR3 reads CASSHTGSGSYEQYF. CDR3 coding DNA: TGTGCCAGCAGCCACACAGGGTCGGGCTCCTACGAGCAGTACTTC.

This chain connects TRBV10-3 to TRBJ1-1, with 7 bases matching TRBD1. Germline values: CDR1 ENHRY, CDR2 SYGVKD. The CDR3 is 15 amino acids. V shed 3 bases, J shed 1 base, and the junction held 5 bases outside the gene matches. The DNA for the CDR3 is TGTGCCATCAGTGACCTCGGGACAGCGAACACTGAAGCTTTCTTT. It specifies CAISDLGTANTEAFF.

This clone was picked up one time. The chain employs TRBV11-1 and TRBJ2-3; D is perhaps TRBD1 (6 bases). CDR1 and CDR2 from the germline V gene are SGHAT and FQDESV (reference sequence). The V end was cut by 5 bases, the J end by 6 bases, with 15 bases between. CDR3 length: 14 residues. CDR3 sequence (DNA): TGTGCCAGCAGCGGCCCAGGGGAAGCGGATACGCAGTATTTT. This gives the protein CASSGPGEADTQYF.

J is TRBJ2-2 and V is TRBV11-2; TRBD2 matches 7 bases. CDR3 size: 16 residues. Germline V gene lookup returns CDR1 SGHAT and CDR2 FQNNGV. Trimming removed 1 base from V and 4 bases from J; junction bases left unmatched: 6. The CDR3 region is CASSLVRRGSTGELFF. The DNA of the CDR3 is TGTGCCAGCAGCTTAGTGCGGCGGGGGAGCACCGGGGAGCTGTTTTTT.

The CDR3 sequence is CASSQTDTSGPYEQYF. Here the CDR3 DNA reads TGCGCCAGCAGCCAGACCGATACTAGCGGTCCCTACGAGCAGTACTTC. V and J are TRBV4-3 and TRBJ2-7, with TRBD2 matching 8 bases. With V trimmed by 3 bases and J by 2 bases, 9 bases remained unmatched. CDR3 length: 16 residues. Germline CDR1 is LGHNA and CDR2 is YSLEER.

CDR3 protein: CASSLTGGGLGTQYF. The CDR3 nucleotides are TGTGCCAGCAGCCTGACAGGGGGCGGCCTGGGGACCCAGTACTTC. V usage is TRBV5-4 and J usage is TRBJ2-5, with TRBD1 matching 10 bases. Germline CDR1 reads SGHNT; CDR2 reads YYREEE (reference sequence). CDR3 length equals 15 residues. Trimming removed 4 bases from V and 7 bases from J; junction bases left unmatched: 10.